This TCR beta chain was profiled in a study of T-cell reconstitution after alpha-beta-depleted transplantation in children. Unique molecular identifiers were used to barcode this TCRbeta library. TCRdb re-analysed the PCR reads in MiXCR, keeping a single row per CDR3 protein. The repertoire holds fewer than 700,000 distinct CDR3 sequences, 10% to 15% seen once, with around 2.2% in the top ten. Many counts were recorded for this clonotype. The length of the CDR3 is 15 residues. Germline assignment: CDR1 DFQATT and CDR2 SNEGSKA (reference sequence). Unmatched junction bases numbered 9, after V lost 7 bases and J lost 3 bases.

The TCR comes from a male patient younger than 18 who had a stem cell transplant for acute myeloid leukemia, so the T cells may come from the graft donor. The sequenced sample was PBMCs, mostly from graft donor cells, obtained 360 days after TCRalphabeta/CD19-depleted stem cell transplant. This rearrangement joins TRBV20-1 to TRBJ2-7; 13 nucleotides agree with TRBD2. DNA for the CDR3: TGCAGTGACGCTGAACTAGCGGGAGGGCGCTACGAGCAGTACTTC. Protein: CSDAELAGGRYEQYF.